This section outlines one T cell receptor beta chain sequence together with its context. From germline, CDR1 is GTSNPN and CDR2 SVGIG (reference sequence). The CDR3 contains 15 residues. Trimming at V came to 3 bases and at J to 0 bases, leaving 4 bases not matched to a gene. This record belongs to a study of regulatory T cells in long-lasting Graves disease. Time point defined: persistent/refractory GD, antithyroid drugs over 5 years with positive TRAb. Preparation of the TCR library used RNA extracted from PBMCs. American Thyroid Association guidelines were used to diagnose Graves' disease. Relying on iRepertoire HTBI primers and Arm-PCR of CDR3 regions, the team built TCR beta libraries. TCRdb passed the multiplex PCR reads through MiXCR, listing each CDR3 protein once. Of roughly 470,000 distinct CDR3 sequences listed, around 21% are singletons.

The chain links TRBV30 to TRBJ2-1, with 8 bases that match TRBD1. The specimen was peripheral blood mononuclear cells (PBMCs), collected when the disease was refractory, from a patient treated with antithyroid drugs. The sequence came from a female donor with Graves disease. The CDR3 sequence: CAWRGQANSYNEQFF. The DNA for the CDR3 is TGTGCCTGGAGGGGACAGGCAAACTCCTACAATGAGCAGTTCTTC.